These 11 T cell receptor beta chains originate from one sample sequenced in a study of blood T cell repertoires in COVID-19. Sequencing was performed with immunoSEQ multiplex PCR; in TCRdb, only in-frame clones are kept and a portion is missing. Altogether around 150,000 clones are present, approximately 84% being singletons, with the ten largest covering under 9.5%. Sequencing used peripheral blood. The receptors were gathered from an elderly woman in a cohort sampled during active or convalescent COVID-19.

The chain couples TRBV18 to TRBJ2-7; 8 bases fit TRBD1. Germline lookup yields CDR1 KGHSH and CDR2 LQKENI. The ends lost 2 bases at V and 5 bases at J; junction bases unmatched: 8. The CDR3 loop spans 15 amino acids. CDR3 DNA sequence: TGTGCCAGCTCACCAATGCAGGGGGCGCGACACGAGCAGTACGTC. It translates to CASSPMQGARHEQYV.

The rearrangement joins TRBV28 to TRBJ1-2; 7 nucleotides align to TRBD1. Germline V gene sequence: CDR1 MDHEN, CDR2 SYDVKM. After removal of 7 bases from V and 5 bases from J, the junction contained 7 bases not matched to a gene. This CDR3 comprises 13 residues. CDR3 sequence (DNA): TGTGCCAGCACTTCGGACAGGTTTTATGGCTACACCTTC. As protein: CASTSDRFYGYTF.

This chain uses TRBV6-2 or TRBV6-3 with TRBJ1-1, with TRBD1 matching 9 bases. V shed 0 bases and J 10 bases; nucleotides not matched to a gene: 6. The CDR3 runs 14 residues. Germline lookup yields CDR1 MNHEY and CDR2 SVGEGT. The CDR3 loop is CASSYSLDRGRAFF. The CDR3 bases are TGTGCCAGCAGTTACTCCTTGGACAGGGGAAGAGCTTTCTTT.

V gene TRBV7-4 combines with J gene TRBJ1-1; 12 bases line up with TRBD1. The CDR3 runs 18 residues. Germline V lookup: CDR1 SGHVT, CDR2 SQSDAQ. V lost 2 bases, J lost 4 bases, and 11 bases stayed unmatched. The CDR3 DNA reads as TGTGCCAGCAGCTTAAAGTCCGGGACAGGGGGCCCATGCACTGAAGCTTTCTTT. Its translation is CASSLKSGTGGPCTEAFF.

The sample holds one count of this clone. This chain joins TRBV6-2 or TRBV6-3 and TRBJ2-7, with TRBD2 matching 8 bases. Trimming removed 6 bases from V and 5 bases from J; junction bases left unmatched: 12. Germline V gives CDR1 MNHEY, CDR2 SVGEGT. This CDR3 has 15 amino acids. The CDR3 region has the DNA TGTGCCAGCAGCAACGGGGGGGCCGCACTCCACGAGCAGTACGTC. Encoded protein: CASSNGGAALHEQYV.

The genes are TRBV4-2 and TRBJ2-5, with D hard to call. The germline CDR1 and CDR2 sequences are LGHNA and YNFKEQ. CDR3 size: 13 residues. The V end lost 4 bases, the J end lost 4 bases, and 10 bases lay between the germline ends. CDR3 sequence: CASSPRVVETQYF. The CDR3 DNA follows: TGTGCCAGCAGCCCACGGGTGGTAGAGACCCAGTACTTC.

For the CDR3, the DNA is TGTGCCAGCAGTTACTCAGGGGGAAATTCACCCCTCCACTTT. Amino acid sequence: CASSYSGGNSPLHF. The chain joins TRBV6-5 to TRBJ1-6; TRBD1 might be the D (6 bases). Germline V gene sequence: CDR1 MNHEY, CDR2 SVGAGI. The CDR3 extends over 14 amino acids. V was pared by 0 bases and J by 7 bases, with 7 bases between.

This clone showed up just a few times. Within the sample, other DNA sequences also encode this same CDR3. V usage is TRBV5-6 and J usage is TRBJ2-3; 7 nucleotides agree with TRBD1. The CDR3 has 14 amino acids. Germline-derived CDR1 and CDR2 are SGHDT and YYEEEE. Germline trimming cut 4 bases from V and 1 base from J; bases unmatched to any gene: 3. As DNA, the CDR3 is TGTGCCAGCAGCCCAACAGGGGGCACAGATACGCAGTATTTT. This sequence encodes CASSPTGGTDTQYF.

The V and J genes are TRBV7-2 and TRBJ1-2, with D unresolved. Germline V gene data show CDR1 as SGHTA and CDR2 as FQGNSA. Deletions cut 2 bases from V and 3 bases from J, with 4 bases between. The CDR3 extends over 12 amino acids. The CDR3 is CASSLRYYGYTF. The DNA of the CDR3 is TGTGCCAGCAGCTTACGGTACTATGGCTACACCTTC.

This clone was seen just once. The V call is TRBV29-1, the J call TRBJ2-5, with D tentatively TRBD1 (5 bases). The CDR3 covers 12 residues. The V gene lost 4 bases and the J gene lost 5 bases, with 11 bases spanning the gap. The germline V gene has CDR1 SQVTM and CDR2 ANQGSEA. The CDR3 nucleotides are TGCAGCGTTGGTAGGGGTTGGGAGACCCAGTACTTC. Amino acid sequence: CSVGRGWETQYF. Full variable domain (remainder filled in from reference TRBV29-1 and TRBJ2-5): SAVISQKPSRDICQRGTSLTIQCQVDSQVTMMFWYRQQPGQSLTLIATANQGSEATYESGFVIDKFPISRPNLTFSTLTVSNMSPEDSSIYLCSVGRGWETQYFGPGTRLLVL.

In this sample, this clone turned up a few times. V gene TRBV5-1 combines with J gene TRBJ1-3; TRBD1 aligns across 7 bases. Germline CDR1 SGHRS, CDR2 YFSETQ. This CDR3 has 16 amino acids. Trimming at V came to 4 bases and at J to 1 base, leaving 8 bases not matched to a gene. CDR3 loop: CASSPGDSASGNTIYF. The DNA of the CDR3 is TGCGCCAGCAGCCCTGGGGACAGTGCTTCTGGAAACACCATATATTTT.